This passage covers 3 T cell receptor beta chains from one sample sequenced in a study of blood T cell repertoires in COVID-19. Only in-frame clones appear in the TCRdb table, and some are missing; sequencing was by immunoSEQ multiplex PCR. Of some 340,000 clones listed, more than 70% are singletons. Sequenced material: PBMCs or T cells enriched from blood (not recorded which). The source is a woman in her 30s who had recovered from COVID-19.

This clone came up once. This chain links TRBV7-2 with TRBJ1-1; no definite D call. The CDR3 contains 14 residues. The germline V gene encodes CDR1 SGHTA and CDR2 FQGNSA. V lost 1 base and J lost 4, with 10 bases in between. The CDR3 nucleotides read TGTGCCAGCAGCTTAGTAACAGCGGGCACTGAAGCTTTCTTT. Translating gives CASSLVTAGTEAFF.

The rearrangement joins TRBV12-3 or TRBV12-4 to TRBJ2-7; D ambiguous. Trimming removed 5 bases at V and 4 bases at J, with 9 bases between. The CDR3 is 12 residues long. In DNA form, the CDR3 reads TGTGCCAGCAGTGCGGTGGGTTACGAGCAGTACTTC. This encodes CASSAVGYEQYF.

The CDR3 DNA reads as TGTGCCAGCTCAAATGGACTAGCGGGGGGCCAAGAGACCCAGTACTTC. Residues: CASSNGLAGGQETQYF. The chain combines TRBV18 with TRBJ2-5; 14 nucleotides align to TRBD2. This CDR3 spans 16 amino acids. Germline V gives CDR1 KGHSH, CDR2 LQKENI. V lost 5 bases, J lost 1 base, and 3 bases stayed unmatched.